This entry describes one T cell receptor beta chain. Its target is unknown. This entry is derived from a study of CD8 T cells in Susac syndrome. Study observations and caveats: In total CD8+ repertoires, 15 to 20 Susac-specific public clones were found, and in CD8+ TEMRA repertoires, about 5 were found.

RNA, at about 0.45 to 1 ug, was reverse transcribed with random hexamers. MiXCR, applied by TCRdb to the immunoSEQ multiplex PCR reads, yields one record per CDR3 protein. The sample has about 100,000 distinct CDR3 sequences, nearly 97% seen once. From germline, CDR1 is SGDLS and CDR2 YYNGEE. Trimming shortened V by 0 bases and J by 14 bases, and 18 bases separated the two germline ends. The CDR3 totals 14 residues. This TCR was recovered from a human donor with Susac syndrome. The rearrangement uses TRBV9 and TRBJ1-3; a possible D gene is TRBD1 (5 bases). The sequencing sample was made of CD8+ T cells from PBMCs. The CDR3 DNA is TGTGCCAGCAGCGTAGACGATGGGGCCTTCTCGGTATATTTT. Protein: CASSVDDGAFSVYF.